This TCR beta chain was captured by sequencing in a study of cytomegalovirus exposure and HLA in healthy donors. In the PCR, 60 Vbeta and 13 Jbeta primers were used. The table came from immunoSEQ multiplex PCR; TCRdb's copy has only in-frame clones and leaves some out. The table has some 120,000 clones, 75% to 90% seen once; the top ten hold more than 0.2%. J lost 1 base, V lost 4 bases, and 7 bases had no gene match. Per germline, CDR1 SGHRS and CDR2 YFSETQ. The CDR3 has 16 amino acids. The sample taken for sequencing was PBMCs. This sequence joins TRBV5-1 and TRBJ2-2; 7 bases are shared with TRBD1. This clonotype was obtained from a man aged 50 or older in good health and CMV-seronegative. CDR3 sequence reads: CASSGPGTVNTGELFF. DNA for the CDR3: TGCGCCAGCAGCGGGCCGGGGACAGTGAACACCGGGGAGCTGTTTTTT.